These T cell receptor beta chains were read from a single sample in a study of human versus mouse CDR3 diversity and MHC coevolution. Using immunoSEQ multiplex PCR, the repertoire was profiled, and TCRdb retains in-frame clones only, with some absent. The sample records some 60,000 clones, over 90% being singletons. The sequencing input was naive CD4+ T cells from blood. These receptors all come from a person aged 55-75 years in good health. CDR3s include the opening cysteine and the closing phenylalanine or tryptophan. A D gene is named only where the DNA matches it firmly.

d_call j_call v_call cdr3_aa cdr3_nt
. TRBJ2-5 TRBV10-3 CAISESGQQETQYF TGTGCCATCAGTGAGTCGGGGCAGCAAGAGACCCAGTACTTC
. TRBJ2-1 TRBV5-4 CASSLGAPGGPNEQFF TGTGCCAGCAGTCTCGGGGCCCCGGGGGGCCCCAATGAGCAGTTCTTC
. TRBJ1-3 TRBV7-2 CASKRAGSGNTIYF TGTGCCAGCAAACGGGCGGGCTCTGGAAACACCATATATTTT
. TRBJ1-2 TRBV5-6 CASSRPPGDYGYTF TGTGCCAGCAGCCGCCCCCCCGGGGACTATGGCTACACCTTC
. TRBJ2-7 TRBV7-9 CASSTKQGFDEQYF TGTGCCAGCAGCACGAAACAGGGCTTCGACGAGCAGTACTTC
TRBD1 TRBJ2-3 TRBV6-5 CASSYAGTGDTQYF TGTGCCAGCAGTTACGCCGGGACAGGGGATACGCAGTATTTT
TRBD2 TRBJ2-3 TRBV12-5 CASGPGRGETDTQYF TGTGCTAGTGGACCAGGGAGGGGCGAGACAGATACGCAGTATTTT
. TRBJ2-7 TRBV7-2 CASSLVGMSEQYF TGTGCCAGCAGCCTAGTTGGTATGTCCGAGCAGTACTTC
TRBD1 TRBJ1-3 TRBV5-5 CASSLAAGQAGDTIYF TGTGCCAGCAGCTTGGCGGCGGGACAGGCCGGAGACACCATATATTTT
TRBD2 TRBJ2-7 TRBV6-1 CASSETWAGLAGVAEQYF TGTGCCAGCAGTGAAACCTGGGCCGGACTAGCGGGAGTGGCCGAGCAGTACTTC
. TRBJ2-3 TRBV7-7 CASSLGRTDTQYF TGTGCCAGCAGCTTAGGGCGCACAGATACGCAGTATTTT